This TCR beta chain was documented in a study of shared clonotypes between healthy human individuals (dated by TCRdb to between 2020 and 2021). A note on the overall study: Three men and two women, aged 18 to 49 years, made up the cohort. The study deeply sequenced blood TCR repertoires of about 5 healthy adults to estimate repertoire size and the extent of clonotype sharing between individuals. Different laboratories and diverse techniques were used to prepare libraries and sequence TCR repertoires, to increase sequencing depth and limit assay-specific biases. Each donor's leukapheresis produced roughly between roughly 0.85 and 10 billion PBMCs.

The donors were healthy, HIV-negative adults with no recently reported acute infections or vaccinations. Only Caucasian adults living in Nashville, Tennessee, USA were represented among the donors. For unsorted samples, 100 million or so PBMCs were counted, and genomic DNA was extracted using the QIAamp DNA Blood Mini kit. Blood was obtained by leukapheresis, after which PBMCs were separated by Ficoll-Histopaque density gradient centrifugation and cryopreserved in liquid nitrogen vapor phase. The paper's findings and limits, for the study overall: Sampling was restricted to blood, and TCR repertoires in tissue are likely to differ from TCR repertoires in blood. Based on pairwise subsampling, the degree of clonotype sharing among donors was expected to be affected by sequencing depth. The small number of donors limited the genetic and exposure-history diversity represented.

The germline V gene provides CDR1 SGHDT and CDR2 YYEEEE. Trimming removed 1 base from V and 2 bases from J, leaving 21 bases between the germline ends. Counted from cysteine to phenylalanine, this CDR3 has 19 amino acids. Just CDR3 DNA is preserved here, 57 bases in frame from base 1. Concerning this clone: Its specific antigen is unknown. Per-base qualities were not stored, and no clone one base away is much larger.

TCR CDR3 regions were amplified from genomic DNA by multiplex PCR using the deep immunoSEQ assay. Extracted genomic DNA from each cell subset was distributed evenly across all wells of several immunoSEQ 96-well plates, and each plate was treated as a replicate. Each replicate PCR for unsorted PBMC received roughly 300 ng genomic DNA, equal to tens of thousands of T cell genomes. Genomic DNA from unsorted PBMC was sequenced over ten immunoSEQ deep assay plates. Purified libraries were quantified with a Qubit 3.0 fluorometer, sized on a Bioanalyzer 2100, and re-quantified with the KAPA Library Quantification kit. A separate single-read 150-cycle Illumina NextSeq 550 flow cell was used to sequence each immunoSEQ 96-well plate. The original methods were these. Because only junctional sequences without quality scores were contained in the immunoSEQ output, filtering matching that applied to full-length reads could not be performed. Sequences were annotated with PyIR, a Python wrapper for IgBLAST v1.9, and V/J genes and CDR3 were assigned using IMGT germline references. Reads were removed for weak V/J assignments (E-value above 1e-6), missing CDR3, stop codons, out-of-frame junctions, or ambiguous translated residues. V3J clonotypes were defined as sequences sharing the same inferred V gene, J gene, and CDR3 amino acid sequence. The percentage overlap between two repertoires was calculated by dividing the number of shared unique clonotypes by the size of the smaller repertoire. RTK rarefaction, the Chao1 estimator, and Recon v2.1 estimates of unobserved clonotypes were used to assess repertoire richness. TCRdb took this table from immuneACCESS and kept in-frame rearrangements with V and J called. Such tables lack part of the clones; where checked against another copy, unresolved V genes explain under half of the gap, and the rest is unexplained. That table gives V, J and clone size, and the DNA gave D and trimming. For this sample the table gives around 500,000 clones, of which around 78% were detected only once. The top ten constitute about an eighth of the sample.

This receptor chain uses TRBV5-6 and TRBJ2-2; possibly the D gene is TRBD1, per 5 matching bases. Material: PBMCs. The TCR comes from a woman aged 40 to 49 in good health. Some clones in this sample may be carry-over from other donors' samples. The CDR3 corresponds to CASSLSFIGADINTGELFF. The DNA is as follows: TGTGCCAGCAGCTTGAGTTTTATAGGGGCCGACATTAACACCGGGGAGCTGTTTTTT.